The sequence of this TCR beta chain was determined in a study of cytomegalovirus exposure and HLA in healthy donors. The overall study: Early released data comprised around 80 million unique TCRs from HLA-typed donors. Study-wide results and caveats: Later on, a genetic analysis was performed. It linked a missense variant in DCLRE1C with V- and J-gene trimming of TCR beta. Reportedly, a later analysis found an Asian-associated ancestry cluster had fewer N-insertions than the roughly 630-donor mean. Differences between HLA loci emerged in a later analysis of TCR association rates, with DRB1 most and HLA-C fewest.

Primers for the PCR totalled 60 Vbeta and 13 Jbeta. Method: immunoSEQ multiplex PCR; TCRdb's copy keeps in-frame clones and lacks some. The sample includes about 100,000 clones, 76% of them seen just once. Germline CDR1 and CDR2: GTSNPN and SVGIG (reference sequence). This CDR3 contains 13 residues. V shed 5 bases, J shed 4 bases, and the junction held 6 bases outside the gene matches. Concerning this clone itself: Its antigen is currently unknown.

Sequences were obtained from PBMCs. The clonotype originates from a middle-aged man in good health and CMV-seronegative. This chain joins TRBV30 and TRBJ1-2; TRBD1 aligns across 8 bases. CDR3 protein: CAWSQGEAYGYTF. DNA of the CDR3: TGTGCCTGGTCACAGGGGGAGGCCTATGGCTACACCTTC.